Sequencing of this T cell receptor beta chain was carried out in a study of blood T cells in healthy people across ages. At the level of the study: About one barcoded beta molecule per two T cells came from capture by template switching.

The authors ran a second PCR of about 7 to 11 cycles using a sample-barcoded 5' primer and a J-beta primer mix. Every molecule of cDNA carried a tag from a template-switch adaptor with 12 random nucleotides. A single record per CDR3 protein comes from TCRdb applying MiXCR to the 5' RACE reads. The sample lists some 700,000 distinct CDR3 sequences, roughly 45% occurring once. Donors gave around 9.8 milliliters of peripheral blood apiece. CDR3 length equals 15 residues. In germline, CDR1 is WNHNN, CDR2 SYGVQD (reference sequence). V trimming: 2 bases; J trimming: 4 bases; junction bases outside the gene matches: 5.

This sequence originates from a woman between 55 and 75 years old in good health. The rearrangement joins TRBV10-1 to TRBJ2-7; 10 bases are shared with TRBD2. The sample comprised blood. The CDR3 nucleotides are TGCGCCAGCAGTGAGAGGCTAGCGGGGGTGTACGAGCAGTACTTC. Its translation is CASSERLAGVYEQYF.